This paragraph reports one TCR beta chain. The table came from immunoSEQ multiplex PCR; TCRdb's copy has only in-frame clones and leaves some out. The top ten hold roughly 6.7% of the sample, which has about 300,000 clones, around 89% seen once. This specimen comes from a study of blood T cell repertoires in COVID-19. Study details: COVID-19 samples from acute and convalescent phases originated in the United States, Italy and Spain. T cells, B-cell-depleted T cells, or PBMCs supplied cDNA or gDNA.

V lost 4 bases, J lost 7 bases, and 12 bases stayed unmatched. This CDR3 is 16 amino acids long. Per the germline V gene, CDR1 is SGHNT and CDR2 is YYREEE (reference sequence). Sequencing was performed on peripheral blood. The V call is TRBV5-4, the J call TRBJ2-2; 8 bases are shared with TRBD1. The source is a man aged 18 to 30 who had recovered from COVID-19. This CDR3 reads CASSLLGQGGFGELFF. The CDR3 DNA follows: TGTGCCAGCAGCCTCCTAGGACAGGGAGGTTTCGGGGAGCTGTTTTTT. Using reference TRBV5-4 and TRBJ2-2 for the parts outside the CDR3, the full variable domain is ETGVTQSPTHLIKTRGQQVTLRCSSQSGHNTVSWYQQALGQGPQFIFQYYREEENGRGNFPPRFSGLQFPNYSSELNVNALELDDSALYLCASSLLGQGGFGELFFGEGSRLTVL.